Reported below is one T cell receptor beta chain. Its antigen is currently unknown. Sequenced by immunoSEQ multiplex PCR; TCRdb stores in-frame clones only, minus some. Among around 28,000 clones listed, about 74% were seen once. The data originate from a study of STAT5B mutations in CD4+ large granular lymphocyte leukemia. Study results and caveats: Main leukemic clonotypes were patient-specific, but 25% appeared at low frequency elsewhere. CD4-sorted patient repertoires seemed more clonal than healthy CD4+ repertoires.

V lost 5 bases and J 9 bases, leaving 17 bases between the germline ends. The CDR3 extends over 14 amino acids. Germline lookup yields CDR1 MDHEN and CDR2 SYDVKM. The chain uses TRBV28 and TRBJ2-1; D is perhaps TRBD2 (6 bases). The sequence was collected from a human donor in good health. Sequencing used CD4+ T cells from blood buffy coats. The DNA of the CDR3 is TGTGCCAGCAGTCCGGGACTTTCGGTTCGTGAGCAGTTCTTC. Amino acids: CASSPGLSVREQFF.